This record concerns one T cell receptor (beta chain) sequence. This CDR3 comprises 14 residues. V gave up 0 bases and J gave up 5 bases, with 8 bases separating them. Germline assignment: CDR1 LGHDT and CDR2 YNNKEL (reference sequence). TCRdb itself ran the RT-PCR reads through MiXCR, one entry per CDR3 protein. The sample holds almost 700,000 distinct CDR3 sequences; 13% to 15% are singletons and the top ten take around 3.3%. This TCR came from a female donor in good health, serving as a healthy control. The gene calls are TRBV3-1 and TRBJ1-5; the D is unclear. Sequenced: memory CD4+ T cells from blood. In DNA form, the CDR3 reads TGTGCCAGCAGCCAAGAAGGGAGCTATCAGCCCCAGCATTTT. Encoded protein: CASSQEGSYQPQHF.